Listed here are 9 T cell receptor beta chains from one sample, sequenced in a study of blood T cell repertoires in COVID-19 (dated by TCRdb to 2018 to 2020). Libraries were built with the immunoSEQ multiplex PCR assay. The immuneACCESS repertoire file appears here via TCRdb, limited to in-frame rearrangements. These files lack a portion of the clones; in checked studies, under half of the deficit traces to unresolved V genes, and the cause of the others is not known. The table for this sample lists 140,000 to 150,000 clones; around four fifths of them were counted only once. The top ten clones comprise 35% to 40% of the sample. The sequencing sample was made of peripheral blood. These receptors all come from a human donor in a cohort sampled during active COVID-19.

This clone has only one observation. This chain links TRBV4-3 with TRBJ1-2; 10 bases agree with TRBD1. Germline assignment: CDR1 LGHNA and CDR2 YSLEER. The CDR3 totals 15 residues. With 0 bases clipped from V and 8 bases from J, the junction kept 6 bases outside the gene matches. DNA of the CDR3: TGCGCCAGCAGCCAAGATGGGGACAGGGGTCTCGGCTACACCTTC. Its protein is CASSQDGDRGLGYTF.

The CDR3 loop is CASSALTGFQPQHF. The CDR3 nucleotides read TGTGCCAGCAGCGCCCTTACAGGGTTTCAGCCCCAGCATTTT. The chain uses TRBV28 and TRBJ1-5; a possible D gene is TRBD1 (6 bases). Germline CDR1 and CDR2: MDHEN and SYDVKM. Trimming stripped 6 bases from V and 6 bases from J, with 15 bases between. This CDR3 comprises 14 residues.

This chain links TRBV13 with TRBJ1-1, with D tentatively TRBD1 (5 bases). The CDR3 has 15 residues. V was cut by 0 bases and J by 4 bases, with 12 bases left in between. Germline-derived CDR1 and CDR2 are PRHDT and FYEKMQ (reference sequence). The DNA of the CDR3 is TGTGCCAGCAGCTTAGGGGCAGGGTCGGGCACTGAAGCTTTCTTT. It translates to CASSLGAGSGTEAFF.

This chain uses TRBV7-9 with TRBJ1-1; D remains unclear. Deletions cut 1 base from V and 1 base from J, with 7 bases between. Germline CDR1 SEHNR, CDR2 FQNEAQ (reference sequence). The CDR3 runs to 14 residues. In DNA, the CDR3 is TGTGCCAGCAGCTTAGGTGCAGGGAACACTGAAGCTTTCTTT. Amino acid sequence: CASSLGAGNTEAFF.

The chain combines TRBV19 with TRBJ2-2, with a weak D call TRBD1 (5 bases). The germline V gene has CDR1 LNHDA and CDR2 SQIVND (reference sequence). The CDR3 extends over 17 amino acids. V lost 1 base, J lost 7 bases, and 19 bases lay in between. CDR3 sequence reads: CASSIVMGFRAVGELFF. The CDR3 bases are TGTGCCAGTAGTATAGTCATGGGATTCAGGGCGGTCGGGGAGCTGTTTTTT.

The J gene is TRBJ2-7, the V gene TRBV18; 10 bases line up with TRBD1. CDR1 and CDR2 from the germline V gene are KGHSH and LQKENI. Unmatched junction bases numbered 2, after V lost 2 bases and J lost 4 bases. The CDR3 loop spans 14 amino acids. The CDR3 nucleotides are TGTGCCAGCTCACCAGGGACAGGGGAATACGAGCAGTACTTC. It encodes CASSPGTGEYEQYF.

This sequence joins TRBV3-1 (or the pseudogene TRBV3-2) and TRBJ1-1; D is unclear. CDR3 length: 13 amino acids. Germline V lookup: CDR1 LGHDT, CDR2 YNNKEL (reference sequence). Trimming took 0 bases from V and 9 from J, leaving 11 bases between them. Written as DNA, the CDR3 is TGTGCCAGCAGCCAAGATGCCAGACAAAAAGCTTTCTTT. It is translated as CASSQDARQKAFF.

CDR3: CASRQSNQPQHF. The CDR3 bases are TGTGCCAGCCGACAGAGCAATCAGCCCCAGCATTTT. The chain recombines TRBV19 with TRBJ1-5, with D perhaps matching TRBD1 (5 bases). The CDR3 has 12 amino acids. Germline V lookup: CDR1 LNHDA, CDR2 SQIVND (reference sequence). Trimming removed 9 bases at V and 1 base at J, with 7 bases between.

The V call is TRBV7-9, the J call TRBJ2-7; the match to TRBD1 covers 10 bases. This CDR3 is 15 amino acids long. CDR1 is SEHNR and CDR2 is FQNEAQ in the germline V gene (reference sequence). Trimming at V came to 0 bases and at J to 2 bases, leaving 1 base not matched to a gene. This CDR3 reads CASSLAGTGAYEQYF. The DNA of the CDR3 is TGTGCCAGCAGCTTAGCCGGGACAGGGGCCTACGAGCAGTACTTC.